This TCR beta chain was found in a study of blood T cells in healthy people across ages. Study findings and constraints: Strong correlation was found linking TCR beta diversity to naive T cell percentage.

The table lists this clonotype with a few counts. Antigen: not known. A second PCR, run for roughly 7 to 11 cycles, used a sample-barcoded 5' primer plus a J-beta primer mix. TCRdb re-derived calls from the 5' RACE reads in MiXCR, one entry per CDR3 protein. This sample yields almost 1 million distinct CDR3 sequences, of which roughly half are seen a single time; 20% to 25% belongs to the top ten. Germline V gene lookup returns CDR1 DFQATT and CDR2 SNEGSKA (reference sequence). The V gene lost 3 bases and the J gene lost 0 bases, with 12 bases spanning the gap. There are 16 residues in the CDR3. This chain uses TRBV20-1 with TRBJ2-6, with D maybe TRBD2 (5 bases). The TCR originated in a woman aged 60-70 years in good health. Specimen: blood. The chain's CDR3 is CSASVREFSGANVLTF. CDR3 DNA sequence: TGCAGTGCTAGTGTAAGGGAGTTCTCTGGGGCCAACGTCCTGACTTTC.